One sample yielded the 32 T cell receptor beta chains listed below, sequenced in a study of shared clonotypes between healthy human individuals. Clones were read by immunoSEQ multiplex PCR, and TCRdb kept only the in-frame ones, dropping some. This table has about 2.4 million clones, approximately 93% appearing once. The sample consisted of naive CD4+ T cells from PBMCs. Regarding subset: CD45RA+ positively selected. The receptors stem from a man between 18 and 29 years old in good health. Some clones in this sample may be carry-over from other donors' samples.

This chain joins TRBV15 and TRBJ2-5; D perhaps matches TRBD1 (6 bases). Per the germline V gene, CDR1 is LNHNV and CDR2 is YYDKDF (reference sequence). The CDR3 is made up of 14 amino acids. V lost 1 base and J 5 bases, leaving 11 bases between the germline ends. The CDR3 nucleotides read TGTGCCACCAGCAGAGGGGGGACATTCGAGACCCAGTACTTC. Translating gives CATSRGGTFETQYF.

The chain has TRBV30 and TRBJ1-1; 7 bases map to TRBD1. The CDR3 loop spans 12 amino acids. V lost 3 bases and J lost 12; bases outside the gene matches: 10. CDR1 is GTSNPN and CDR2 is SVGIG in the germline V gene (reference sequence). CDR3 residues: CAWRDGPTGTFF. DNA of the CDR3: TGTGCCTGGAGAGACGGCCCGACAGGGACTTTCTTT.

This chain uses TRBV11-1 with TRBJ2-2; 7 nucleotides align to TRBD2. This CDR3 contains 18 residues. With 6 bases clipped from V and 7 bases from J, the junction kept 20 bases outside the gene matches. Germline V CDR1 and CDR2: SGHAT, FQDESV (reference sequence). The CDR3 DNA reads as TGTGCCAGCAGATCATACATAGCGGGCCCTGGGTACGGCGGGGAGCTGTTTTTT. Protein product: CASRSYIAGPGYGGELFF. Supplemented by reference TRBV11-1 and TRBJ2-2, the full variable domain reads EAEVAQSPRYKITEKSQAVAFWCDPISGHATLYWYRQILGQGPELLVQFQDESVVDDSQLPKDRFSAERLKGVDSTLKIQPAELGDSAMYLCASRSYIAGPGYGGELFFGEGSRLTVL.

The rearrangement joins TRBV7-2 to TRBJ2-1; D is ambiguous. V lost 2 bases, J lost 2 bases, and 10 bases lay in between. The length of the CDR3 is 15 residues. Germline lookup yields CDR1 SGHTA and CDR2 FQGNSA. The DNA for the CDR3 is TGTGCCAGCAGCTTAATGTCCCTCCCCTACAATGAGCAGTTCTTC. Its protein is CASSLMSLPYNEQFF.

This chain links TRBV7-3 with TRBJ2-4, with TRBD2 matching 13 bases. J lost 10 bases, V lost 4 bases, and 4 bases had no gene match. CDR3 length: 14 residues. Looked up from germline, CDR1 is SGHTA and CDR2 is FQGTGA. CDR3 amino acids: CASSSGLAGVIQYF. The CDR3 DNA sequence: TGTGCCAGCAGCTCCGGACTAGCGGGAGTAATTCAGTACTTC.

V and J are TRBV9 and TRBJ2-2; 8 nucleotides align to TRBD2. The CDR3 has 15 residues. Germline V CDR1 and CDR2: SGDLS, YYNGEE. V trimming: 10 bases; J trimming: 0 bases; junction bases outside the gene matches: 8. The CDR3: CASKLADANTGELFF. Written as DNA, the CDR3 is TGTGCCTCTAAACTAGCGGACGCGAACACCGGGGAGCTGTTTTTT.

In regard to this clone: Other DNA sequences in the same sample also yield this CDR3. This chain links TRBV7-9 with TRBJ1-4; a weak D match, TRBD1 (5 bases). V dropped 5 bases and J dropped 0 bases, with 7 bases sitting between them. This CDR3 has 14 amino acids. Germline values: CDR1 SEHNR, CDR2 FQNEAQ (reference sequence). In DNA, the CDR3 is TGTGCCAGCAGCCTAGGGGCAACTAATGAAAAACTGTTTTTT. It encodes CASSLGATNEKLFF.

The chain couples TRBV19 to TRBJ2-2; D is perhaps TRBD2 (6 bases). Trimming cost V 8 bases and J 2 bases, with 15 bases left between them. This CDR3 is built from 15 residues. Germline values: CDR1 LNHDA, CDR2 SQIVND (reference sequence). The CDR3 is CASRVPGLNTGELFF. CDR3 DNA sequence: TGTGCCAGTCGGGTACCGGGACTTAACACCGGGGAGCTGTTTTTT. The full variable domain, rest sourced from reference TRBV19 and TRBJ2-2, is DGGITQSPKYLFRKEGQNVTLSCEQNLNHDAMYWYRQDPGQGLRLIYYSQIVNDFQKGDIAEGYSVSREKKESFPLTVTSAQKNPTAFYLCASRVPGLNTGELFFGEGSRLTVL.

V gene TRBV28 combines with J gene TRBJ1-5; the D gene is possibly TRBD1 (5 bases). The germline V gene has CDR1 MDHEN and CDR2 SYDVKM. V was clipped by 1 base and J by 2 bases, with 15 bases between them. The CDR3 is 17 amino acids. CDR3 in amino acids: CASSLFFRGSGNQPQHF. CDR3 DNA sequence: TGTGCCAGCAGTTTATTCTTCCGGGGGTCTGGCAATCAGCCCCAGCATTTT.

This chain connects TRBV5-8 to TRBJ1-1, with TRBD1 identical over 8 bases. Germline loops: CDR1 SGHTS, CDR2 YDEGEE. With 4 bases clipped from V and 5 bases from J, the junction kept 16 bases outside the gene matches. There are 17 residues in the CDR3. CDR3 nucleotides: TGTGCCAGCAGCCCGAGACAGGGGTACTTGCGATTGACTGAAGCTTTCTTT. It specifies CASSPRQGYLRLTEAFF. The variable domain in full, completed from reference TRBV5-8 and TRBJ1-1, reads EAGVTQSPTHLIKTRGQQATLRCSPISGHTSVYWYQQALGLGLQFLLWYDEGEERNRGNFPPRFSGRQFPNYSSELNVNALELEDSALYLCASSPRQGYLRLTEAFFGQGTRLTVV.

This chain joins TRBV5-1 and TRBJ2-5; perhaps TRBD2 as D (5 bases). This CDR3 is built from 14 residues. Germline CDR1 SGHRS, CDR2 YFSETQ. V was cut by 0 bases and J by 5 bases, with 11 bases left in between. CDR3 coding DNA: TGCGCCAGCAGCTTGGCACCGACGGGGGAGACCCAGTACTTC. Translating it yields CASSLAPTGETQYF.

The chain joins TRBV6-5 to TRBJ2-3, with 11 positions matching TRBD2. V was clipped by 7 bases and J by 8 bases; unmatched bases: 8. CDR1 and CDR2 from the germline V gene are MNHEY and SVGAGI. The CDR3 is made up of 14 amino acids. The CDR3 bases are TGTGCCAGCAATTGGATTAGCGGGAGGGGTACGCAGTATTTT. It yields the protein CASNWISGRGTQYF.

The chain has TRBV6-5 and TRBJ2-7; TRBD2 matches 10 bases. The CDR3 totals 15 residues. V lost 4 bases, J lost 2 bases, and 5 bases stayed unmatched. Germline V gene data show CDR1 as MNHEY and CDR2 as SVGAGI. The CDR3 region is CASSSGLARTYEQYF. CDR3 DNA: TGTGCCAGCAGTTCGGGACTAGCGAGAACCTACGAGCAGTACTTC.

CDR3 protein: CASSSRTGFGQPQHF. CDR3 DNA: TGTGCCAGCAGTTCTCGGACAGGGTTTGGGCAGCCCCAGCATTTT. The rearrangement links TRBV27 to TRBJ1-5; 8 nucleotides match TRBD1. CDR1 MNHEY and CDR2 SMNVEV come from the germline V gene (reference sequence). The V gene end was trimmed by 4 bases and the J gene end by 7 bases; junction bases not matched to a gene: 9. The CDR3 is 15 residues long.

V usage is TRBV11-2 and J usage is TRBJ2-7; D may correspond to TRBD1 or TRBD2 (5 bases each). There are 17 residues in the CDR3. V was clipped by 7 bases and J by 1 base, with 23 bases between them. Germline CDR1 and CDR2: SGHAT and FQNNGV. The CDR3 region is CASTLRGFGQGSYEQYF. In DNA form, the CDR3 reads TGTGCCAGCACCTTGAGGGGTTTTGGGCAGGGATCCTACGAGCAGTACTTC.

The chain carries TRBV7-8 and TRBJ1-2; D may be TRBD1 (6 bases). V was trimmed by 1 base and J by 7 bases, leaving 10 bases between them. The V gene's germline CDR1 is SGHVS and CDR2 FQNEAQ. The CDR3 contains 13 residues. The CDR3 protein is CASSLEQGSGYTF. Here the CDR3 DNA reads TGTGCCAGCAGCTTAGAACAGGGCAGTGGCTACACCTTC.

This clone was detected only a few times. This rearrangement joins TRBV6-5 to TRBJ1-2; no clear D gene. Germline loops: CDR1 MNHEY, CDR2 SVGAGI. The V end lost 4 bases, the J end lost 6 bases, and 9 bases lay between the germline ends. This CDR3 region has 12 residues. The CDR3 DNA follows: TGTGCCAGCAGTTCTCCCTTTAATGGCTACACCTTC. Translating gives CASSSPFNGYTF.

Worth noting for this clone: Additional DNA sequences in this sample encode the identical CDR3. The chain is built from TRBV20-1 and TRBJ2-5; the D is unclear. The CDR3 has 11 amino acids. In germline, CDR1 is DFQATT, CDR2 SNEGSKA (reference sequence). Deletions cut 6 bases from V and 1 base from J, with 6 bases between. CDR3 in DNA: TGCAGTGCCCGCCCCCAAGAGACCCAGTACTTC. This sequence encodes CSARPQETQYF.

The chain joins TRBV6-1 to TRBJ1-1; TRBD1 is a possible D gene (5 bases). Germline CDR1 reads MNHNS; CDR2 reads SASEGT. CDR3 length: 14 amino acids. V gave up 5 bases and J gave up 5 bases, with 15 bases separating them. Here the CDR3 DNA reads TGTGCCAGCAGTCCACAGGTGGGGAGGACTGAAGCTTTCTTT. It specifies CASSPQVGRTEAFF.

A remark on this clone: The germline gene is not matched at one end of the junction; a read error may be the cause. The chain uses TRBV5-1 and TRBJ2-1, with 7 bases aligning to TRBD1. Germline V gives CDR1 SGHRS, CDR2 YFSETQ. The CDR3 has 14 amino acids. This chain's CDR3 is CASGLGQYYNEQFF. The CDR3 nucleotides are TGCGCCAGCGGCTTGGGACAGTACTACAATGAGCAGTTCTTC.

The rearrangement uses TRBV7-6 and TRBJ1-1; a weak D match, TRBD1 (6 bases). Germline loops: CDR1 SGHVS, CDR2 FNYEAQ. Trimming stripped 1 base from V and 4 bases from J, with 10 bases between. This CDR3 contains 14 residues. In DNA form, the CDR3 reads TGTGCCAGCAGCTTAGGGGTAGGGGGCACTGAAGCTTTCTTT. It is translated as CASSLGVGGTEAFF.

The CDR3 region is CASSLVEGVVAFF. The DNA for the CDR3 is TGTGCCAGCAGCTTAGTAGAGGGAGTGGTGGCTTTCTTT. The chain carries TRBV11-2 and TRBJ1-1; D call uncertain. V was cut by 1 base and J by 11 bases, with 14 bases left in between. Germline V gene sequence: CDR1 SGHAT, CDR2 FQNNGV. The CDR3 covers 13 residues.

The chain couples TRBV19 to TRBJ2-2; 7 bases line up with TRBD1. Germline V gene lookup returns CDR1 LNHDA and CDR2 SQIVND (reference sequence). The CDR3 contains 15 residues. V was clipped by 2 bases and J by 0 bases; unmatched bases: 0. The CDR3 here is CASSIQGANTGELFF. For the CDR3, the DNA is TGTGCCAGTAGTATACAGGGGGCGAACACCGGGGAGCTGTTTTTT.

Written as DNA, the CDR3 is TGCAGCGCAATAGAAGACACAACTAATGAAAAACTGTTTTTT. It codes for CSAIEDTTNEKLFF. The chain links TRBV29-1 to TRBJ1-4; D remains ambiguous. Germline V gene data show CDR1 as SQVTM and CDR2 as ANQGSEA. The length of the CDR3 is 14 residues. Trimming left V 7 bases short and J 0 bases short, with 12 bases between. The variable domain in full, with the rest retrieved from reference TRBV29-1 and TRBJ1-4, is SAVISQKPSRDICQRGTSLTIQCQVDSQVTMMFWYRQQPGQSLTLIATANQGSEATYESGFVIDKFPISRPNLTFSTLTVSNMSPEDSSIYLCSAIEDTTNEKLFFGSGTQLSVL.

The J gene is TRBJ2-1, the V gene TRBV10-3, with TRBD2 matching over 9 bases. The CDR3 length is 14 residues. The germline gives CDR1 ENHRY, CDR2 SYGVKD. Trimming took 6 bases from V and 9 from J; bases not matched to a gene: 9. This CDR3 is CAIRASGMNGEQFF. In DNA, the CDR3 is TGTGCCATCAGGGCTAGCGGGATGAATGGTGAGCAGTTCTTC.

The chain uses TRBV29-1 and TRBJ1-6; no definite D call. This CDR3 is built from 13 residues. CDR1 is SQVTM and CDR2 is ANQGSEA in the germline V gene. Trimming left V 2 bases short and J 7 bases short, with 9 bases between. DNA for the CDR3: TGCAGCGTTGAAATGGGCCCGAATTCACCCCTCCACTTT. This codes for CSVEMGPNSPLHF.

DNA of the CDR3: TGTGCCAGCAGCTTAGTTAGTAGTCCAGATACGCAGTATTTT. This translates into CASSLVSSPDTQYF. V is TRBV7-2 and J is TRBJ2-3; D uncertain. Trimming stripped 1 base from V and 4 bases from J, with 9 bases between. The CDR3 length is 14 residues. Germline V gene data show CDR1 as SGHTA and CDR2 as FQGNSA.

Comments on this clone: Other nucleotide sequences in the sample specify the same CDR3. The CDR3, as DNA: TGTGCCAGCAGCTTGGGTAGCGTGACAGATACGCAGTATTTT. Amino acid sequence: CASSLGSVTDTQYF. This rearrangement joins TRBV5-4 to TRBJ2-3; D possibly corresponds to TRBD2 (5 bases). Between the trimmed V and J ends, which lost 0 bases and 3 bases, there was a span of 8 bases. The CDR3 totals 14 residues. Germline V gene data show CDR1 as SGHNT and CDR2 as YYREEE (reference sequence).

Concerning this clone itself: Distinct nucleotide sequences in the sample also encode this CDR3. This chain uses TRBV28 with TRBJ2-2; D call uncertain. The CDR3 contains 12 residues. Germline assignment: CDR1 MDHEN and CDR2 SYDVKM. V was trimmed by 6 bases and J by 2 bases, leaving 4 bases between them. As DNA, the CDR3 is TGTGCCAGCAGAGAAAACACCGGGGAGCTGTTTTTT. This sequence encodes CASRENTGELFF.

The gene calls are TRBV28 and TRBJ2-5; a weak D match, TRBD2 (6 bases). The CDR3 loop spans 12 amino acids. Germline V gives CDR1 MDHEN, CDR2 SYDVKM. V was clipped by 11 bases and J by 0 bases, with 10 bases between them. The CDR3 region has the DNA TGTGCCGCGGCGGGGTACCAAGAGACCCAGTACTTC. This encodes CAAAGYQETQYF.

The chain joins TRBV12-5 to TRBJ2-5, with D tentatively TRBD2 (6 bases). V dropped 6 bases and J dropped 5 bases, with 19 bases sitting between them. Germline-derived CDR1 and CDR2 are LGHNT and FRNRAP. CDR3 length: 15 residues. The CDR3 DNA follows: TGTGCTAGTGGCCCGGGGAGGCGGGACCGGGAGACCCAGTACTTC. This codes for CASGPGRRDRETQYF.

This rearrangement joins TRBV6-1 to TRBJ2-7, with TRBD2 identical over 11 bases. The V gene's germline CDR1 is MNHNS and CDR2 SASEGT. V lost 2 bases, J lost 4 bases, and 7 bases stayed unmatched. This CDR3 spans 16 amino acids. The CDR3 DNA follows: TGTGCCAGCAGTGAAATAGCGGGAGGGTTGAAGTACGAGCAGTACTTC. Translated, it gives CASSEIAGGLKYEQYF.